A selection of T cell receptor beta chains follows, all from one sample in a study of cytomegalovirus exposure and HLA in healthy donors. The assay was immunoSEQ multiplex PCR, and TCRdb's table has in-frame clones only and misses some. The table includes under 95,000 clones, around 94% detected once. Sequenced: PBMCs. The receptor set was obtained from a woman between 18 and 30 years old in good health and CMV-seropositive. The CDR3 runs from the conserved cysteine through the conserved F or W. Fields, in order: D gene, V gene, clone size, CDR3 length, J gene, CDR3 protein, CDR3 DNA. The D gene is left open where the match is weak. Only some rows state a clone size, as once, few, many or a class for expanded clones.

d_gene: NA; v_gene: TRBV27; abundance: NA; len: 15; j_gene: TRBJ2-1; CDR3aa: CASSSSGTVYNEQFF; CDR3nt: TGTGCCAGCAGCAGTAGCGGTACCGTCTACAATGAGCAGTTCTTC
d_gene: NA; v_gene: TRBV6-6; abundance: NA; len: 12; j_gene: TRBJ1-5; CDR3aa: CASSPSGGPQHF; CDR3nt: TGTGCCAGCAGCCCCTCGGGGGGACCCCAGCATTTT
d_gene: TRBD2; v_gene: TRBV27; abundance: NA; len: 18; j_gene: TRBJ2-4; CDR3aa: CASSFLGGGASVKNIQYF; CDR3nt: TGTGCCAGCAGTTTTTTGGGCGGGGGGGCCTCGGTCAAAAACATTCAGTACTTC
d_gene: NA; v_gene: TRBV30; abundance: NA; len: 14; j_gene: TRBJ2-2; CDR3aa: CAWSVGTGAGELFF; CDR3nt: TGTGCCTGGAGTGTGGGAACGGGAGCAGGGGAGCTGTTTTTT
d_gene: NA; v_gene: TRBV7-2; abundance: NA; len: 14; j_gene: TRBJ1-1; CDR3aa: CASSFMSTGTEAFF; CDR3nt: TGTGCCAGCAGCTTTATGAGTACGGGCACTGAAGCTTTCTTT
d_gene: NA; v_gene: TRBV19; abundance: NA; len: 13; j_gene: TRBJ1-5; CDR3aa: CASSIDRSQPQHF; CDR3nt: TGTGCCAGTAGTATAGATCGGAGTCAGCCCCAGCATTTT
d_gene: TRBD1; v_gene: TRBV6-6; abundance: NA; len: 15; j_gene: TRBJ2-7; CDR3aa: CASSRPGQGYNEQYF; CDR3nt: TGTGCCAGCAGTCGACCGGGACAGGGGTACAACGAGCAGTACTTC
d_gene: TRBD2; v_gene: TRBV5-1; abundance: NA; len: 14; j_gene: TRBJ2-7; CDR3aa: CASRMGSGGHEQYF; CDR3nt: TGCGCCAGCAGGATGGGTAGCGGGGGTCACGAGCAGTACTTC
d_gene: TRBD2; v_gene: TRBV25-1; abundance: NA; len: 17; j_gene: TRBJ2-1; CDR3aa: CASSGALGGSSYNEQFF; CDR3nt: TGTGCCAGCAGTGGGGCCCTGGGGGGGAGCTCCTACAATGAGCAGTTCTTC
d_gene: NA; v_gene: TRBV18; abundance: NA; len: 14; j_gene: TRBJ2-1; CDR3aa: CASSPTRSYNEQFF; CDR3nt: TGTGCCAGCTCACCAACTAGGTCCTACAATGAGCAGTTCTTC
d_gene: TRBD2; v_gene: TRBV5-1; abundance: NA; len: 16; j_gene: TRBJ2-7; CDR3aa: CASSLTTSGGTYEQYF; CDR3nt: TGCGCCAGCAGTCTGACCACTAGCGGGGGGACCTACGAGCAGTACTTC
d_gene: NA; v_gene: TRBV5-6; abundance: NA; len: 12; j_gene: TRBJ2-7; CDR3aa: CASSLRSGEQYF; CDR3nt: TGTGCCAGCAGCCTCCGGAGCGGAGAGCAGTACTTC
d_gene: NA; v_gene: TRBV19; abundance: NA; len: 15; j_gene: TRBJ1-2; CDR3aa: CASSISRGQRYGYTF; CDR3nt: TGTGCCAGTAGTATATCCCGCGGACAGCGCTATGGCTACACCTTC
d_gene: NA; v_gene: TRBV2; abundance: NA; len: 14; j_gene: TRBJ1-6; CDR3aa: CASSVGDGNSPLHF; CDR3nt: TGTGCCAGCAGTGTAGGGGATGGTAATTCACCCCTCCACTTT
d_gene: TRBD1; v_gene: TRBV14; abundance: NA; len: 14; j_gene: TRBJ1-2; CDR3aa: CASSQDSGGNGYTF; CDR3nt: TGTGCCAGCAGCCAAGATTCAGGGGGCAATGGCTACACCTTC
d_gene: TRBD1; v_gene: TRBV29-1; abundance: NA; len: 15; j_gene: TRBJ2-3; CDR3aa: CSVPWGRGNTDTQYF; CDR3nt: TGCAGCGTGCCCTGGGGCAGGGGGAACACAGATACGCAGTATTTT
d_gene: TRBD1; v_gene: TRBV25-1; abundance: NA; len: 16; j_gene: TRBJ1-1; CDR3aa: CASSGGTGLGGSEAFF; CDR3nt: TGTGCCAGCAGTGGGGGGACAGGGCTTGGGGGGTCTGAAGCTTTCTTT
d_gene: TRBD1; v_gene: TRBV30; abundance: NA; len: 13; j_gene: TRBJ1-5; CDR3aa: CAWGTGVSQPQHF; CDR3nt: TGTGCCTGGGGGACAGGGGTTAGTCAGCCCCAGCATTTT
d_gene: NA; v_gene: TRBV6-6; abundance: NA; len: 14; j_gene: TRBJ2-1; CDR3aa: CASSLLSGFNEQFF; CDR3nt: TGTGCCAGCAGCCTCTTGTCGGGGTTCAATGAGCAGTTCTTC
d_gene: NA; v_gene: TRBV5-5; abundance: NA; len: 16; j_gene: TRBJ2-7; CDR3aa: CASSLDGVRGRYEQYF; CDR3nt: TGTGCCAGCAGCTTGGATGGTGTCAGAGGAAGGTACGAGCAGTACTTC
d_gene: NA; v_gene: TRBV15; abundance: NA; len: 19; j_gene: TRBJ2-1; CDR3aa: CATSRGGVVSVVPYNEQFF; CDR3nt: TGTGCCACCAGCAGAGGAGGAGTTGTAAGTGTTGTGCCCTACAATGAGCAGTTCTTC
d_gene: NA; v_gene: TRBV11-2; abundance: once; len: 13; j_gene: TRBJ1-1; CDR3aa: CASSLERNTEAFF; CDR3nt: TGTGCCAGCAGCTTAGAGAGGAACACTGAAGCTTTCTTT
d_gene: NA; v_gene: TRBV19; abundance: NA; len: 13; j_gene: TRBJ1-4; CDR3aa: CASSLLAREKLFF; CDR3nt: TGTGCCAGTAGTTTGTTAGCGAGGGAAAAACTGTTTTTT
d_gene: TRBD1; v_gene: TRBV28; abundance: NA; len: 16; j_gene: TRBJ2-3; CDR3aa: CASSQRGRGSLDTQYF; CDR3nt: TGTGCCAGCAGTCAAAGGGGGCGAGGATCCCTTGATACGCAGTATTTT
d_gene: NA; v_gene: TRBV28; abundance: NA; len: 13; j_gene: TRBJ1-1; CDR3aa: CASRYTGNTEAFF; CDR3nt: TGTGCCAGCAGATATACAGGGAACACTGAAGCTTTCTTT
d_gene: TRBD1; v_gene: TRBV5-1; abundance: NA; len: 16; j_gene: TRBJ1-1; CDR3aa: CASSLTSTGKGTEAFF; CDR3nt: TGCGCCAGCAGCTTGACCTCGACAGGGAAGGGCACTGAAGCTTTCTTT
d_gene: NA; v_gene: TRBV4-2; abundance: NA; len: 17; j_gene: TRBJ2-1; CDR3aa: CASSPQRGRATGEEQFF; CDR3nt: TGTGCCAGCAGCCCCCAGAGGGGGAGGGCCACGGGGGAGGAGCAGTTCTTC
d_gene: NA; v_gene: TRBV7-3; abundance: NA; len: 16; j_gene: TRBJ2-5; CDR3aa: CASSLTGRRSQETQYF; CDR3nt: TGTGCCAGCAGCTTAACGGGCAGGCGCTCACAAGAGACCCAGTACTTC